These T cell receptor beta chains were read from a single sample in a study of CD8 T cells in Susac syndrome. In TCRdb, the immunoSEQ multiplex PCR reads were re-called with MiXCR into one record per CDR3 protein. Counted here are tens of thousands of distinct CDR3 sequences, about 92% occurring once; the ten biggest clones make up around 0.15%. Sequenced material: CD4+ T cells from PBMCs. The source of these receptors is a human donor with Susac syndrome. Each CDR3 is given with its conserved first and last residue. Expanded clones are given a class, and other clones once, few, many or no size at all.

TRBJ1-4 - TRBV4-3 CASSQRDLGPNEKLFF
TRBJ1-1 - TRBV7-9 CASSLQSLNTEAFF
TRBJ1-6 - TRBV10-1 CARDGTGRSPLHF
TRBJ1-5 - TRBV10-3 CAISDLTSNQPQHF
TRBJ2-2 once TRBV7-9 CASSLAPGVLSNTGELFF
TRBJ2-7 - TRBV19 CASSNGAGGSYEQYF
TRBJ2-5 - TRBV13 CASSLRGSPPLQETQYF
TRBJ1-4 - TRBV20-1 CSARGQPGSLFF
TRBJ2-1 - TRBV18 CASSPEQGASHEQFF
TRBJ2-5 - TRBV7-2 CASTSGTLRRETQYF